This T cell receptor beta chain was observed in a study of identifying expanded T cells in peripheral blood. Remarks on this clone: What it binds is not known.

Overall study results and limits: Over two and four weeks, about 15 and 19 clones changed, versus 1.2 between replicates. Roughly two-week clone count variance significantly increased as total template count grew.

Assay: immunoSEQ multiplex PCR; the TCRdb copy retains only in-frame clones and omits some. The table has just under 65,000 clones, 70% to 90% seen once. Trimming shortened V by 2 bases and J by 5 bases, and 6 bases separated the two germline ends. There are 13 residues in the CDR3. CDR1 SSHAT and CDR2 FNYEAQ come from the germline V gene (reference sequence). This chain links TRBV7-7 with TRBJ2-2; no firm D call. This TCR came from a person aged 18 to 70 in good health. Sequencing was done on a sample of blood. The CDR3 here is CASSLTVTGELFF. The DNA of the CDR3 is TGTGCCAGCAGCTTAACTGTAACCGGGGAGCTGTTTTTT.